Below are 25 T cell receptor beta chains sequenced from a single sample in a study of blood T cell repertoires in COVID-19. The repertoire was sequenced with immunoSEQ multiplex PCR; TCRdb's copy has only in-frame clones and lacks some. The table includes over 150,000 clones, around four fifths detected once. Material: PBMCs or T cells enriched from blood (not recorded which). These receptors originate from a man aged 45 to 65 who had recovered from COVID-19.

This chain uses TRBV2 with TRBJ1-2; D might be TRBD1 (5 bases). The CDR3 runs to 13 residues. Germline values: CDR1 SNHLY, CDR2 FYNNEI. Trimming left V 10 bases short and J 5 bases short, with 17 bases between. This CDR3 is CATTSQGPYGYTF. The CDR3 bases are TGTGCCACAACCTCGCAGGGCCCTTATGGCTACACCTTC. Based on the CDR3 plus reference TRBV2 and TRBJ1-2, the full variable domain is EPEVTQTPSHQVTQMGQEVILRCVPISNHLYFYWYRQILGQKVEFLVSFYNNEISEKSEIFDDQFSVERPDGSNFTLKIRSTKLEDSAMYFCATTSQGPYGYTFGSGTRLTVV.

In its sample, this clone was seen many times. The chain is built from TRBV2 and TRBJ1-2; D not certain. The CDR3 extends over 18 amino acids. Trimming removed 6 bases at V and 0 bases at J, with 23 bases between. Germline CDR1 and CDR2: SNHLY and FYNNEI. CDR3 region: CASRGGLTNALANYGYTF. Here the CDR3 DNA reads TGTGCCAGCAGGGGAGGGTTGACAAATGCACTAGCTAACTATGGCTACACCTTC.

The rearrangement links TRBV11-2 to TRBJ2-1, with 7 nucleotides matching TRBD2. V trimming: 0 bases; J trimming: 12 bases; junction bases outside the gene matches: 11. The length of the CDR3 is 15 residues. Germline values: CDR1 SGHAT, CDR2 FQNNGV. CDR3 sequence (DNA): TGTGCCAGCAGCTTAGATCGTGTGGCGGGGGACGCGCAGTTCTTC. Its protein product is CASSLDRVAGDAQFF.

This clone was recorded once. This sequence joins TRBV5-1 and TRBJ2-7; 9 bases align to TRBD1. V gave up 1 base and J gave up 2 bases; unmatched junction bases: 7. Germline assignment: CDR1 SGHRS and CDR2 YFSETQ. The CDR3 is made up of 16 amino acids. CDR3: CASSLSSGTGTYEQYF. The CDR3, as DNA: TGCGCCAGCAGCTTGTCGTCCGGGACAGGGACCTACGAGCAGTACTTC.

The chain is built from TRBV7-9 and TRBJ1-2, with D perhaps matching TRBD1 (6 bases). Germline lookup yields CDR1 SEHNR and CDR2 FQNEAQ (reference sequence). The CDR3 is made up of 13 amino acids. The V and J ends lost 5 bases and 8 bases respectively, with 15 bases between them. CDR3 nucleotides: TGTGCCAGCAGCCTCCGGACAGCCGAGGGCTACACCTTC. This gives the protein CASSLRTAEGYTF. Full variable domain (remainder filled in from reference TRBV7-9 and TRBJ1-2): DTGVSQNPRHKITKRGQNVTFRCDPISEHNRLYWYRQTLGQGPEFLTYFQNEAQLEKSRLLSDRFSAERPKGSFSTLEIQRTEQGDSAMYLCASSLRTAEGYTFGSGTRLTVV.

The V gene is TRBV18, the J gene TRBJ1-3, with D possibly being TRBD1 (5 bases). The CDR3 length is 18 residues. The germline V gene encodes CDR1 KGHSH and CDR2 LQKENI. The ends were cut back, 0 bases at V and 3 bases at J, with 18 bases in the middle. CDR3 bases: TGTGCCAGCTCACCACCTTTTTCCAAGGGGAGGATTGGAAACACCATATATTTT. Translated: CASSPPFSKGRIGNTIYF.

This clone was seen only once. The chain carries TRBV5-1 and TRBJ2-6; the match to TRBD1 covers 8 bases. V gave up 0 bases and J gave up 1 base; unmatched junction bases: 6. CDR3 length: 18 residues. Germline V gene sequence: CDR1 SGHRS, CDR2 YFSETQ. This chain's CDR3 is CASSLGTGYYSGANVLTF. The CDR3 bases are TGCGCCAGCAGCTTGGGGACAGGGTACTATTCTGGGGCCAACGTCCTGACTTTC. Complete variable domain (other parts from reference TRBV5-1 and TRBJ2-6): KAGVTQTPRYLIKTRGQQVTLSCSPISGHRSVSWYQQTPGQGLQFLFEYFSETQRNKGNFPGRFSGRQFSNSRSEMNVSTLELGDSALYLCASSLGTGYYSGANVLTFGAGSRLTVL.

The J gene is TRBJ2-1, the V gene TRBV9; 8 nucleotides match TRBD1. With V trimmed by 4 bases and J by 5 bases, 11 bases remained unmatched. The CDR3 runs 16 residues. Per germline, CDR1 SGDLS and CDR2 YYNGEE. CDR3 loop: CASSTKDRGFDNEQFF. The CDR3 DNA sequence: TGTGCCAGCAGCACTAAAGACAGGGGCTTCGACAATGAGCAGTTCTTC.

The chain is built from TRBV7-6 and TRBJ1-2; TRBD1 matches at 7 bases. Losses at the gene ends were 5 bases for V and 6 bases for J; bases not matched to a gene: 12. The CDR3 extends over 15 amino acids. Germline V gene data show CDR1 as SGHVS and CDR2 as FNYEAQ. CDR3 coding DNA: TGTGCCAGCAGCCAAGAACAGGGGCCCCTGAATGGCTACACCTTC. This encodes CASSQEQGPLNGYTF.

The genes are TRBV5-1 and TRBJ1-1; the D is unclear. The germline V gene has CDR1 SGHRS and CDR2 YFSETQ. The CDR3 spans 17 residues. The V end was cut by 0 bases, the J end by 0 bases, with 15 bases between. CDR3 DNA: TGCGCCAGCAGCTTGGTTGAGCACCTCGCCATGAACACTGAAGCTTTCTTT. Translation: CASSLVEHLAMNTEAFF.

Here the CDR3 reads CASSATGTATNEKLFF. The DNA of the CDR3 is TGTGCCAGCAGTGCCACAGGGACCGCAACTAATGAAAAACTGTTTTTT. The chain is built from TRBV6-1 and TRBJ1-4; tentative D call: TRBD1 (6 bases). Germline lookup yields CDR1 MNHNS and CDR2 SASEGT. CDR3 length equals 16 residues. The germline V and J ends were trimmed by 4 bases and 0 bases, with 12 bases remaining between them.

This chain connects TRBV11-1 to TRBJ2-5, with 11 bases aligning to TRBD1. V lost 5 bases and J lost 3; bases outside the gene matches: 2. The germline CDR1 and CDR2 sequences are SGHAT and FQDESV (reference sequence). This CDR3 is 14 amino acids long. The CDR3 DNA reads as TGTGCCAGCAGCCGGGACAGGGGGGAAGAGACCCAGTACTTC. Translation gives CASSRDRGEETQYF. Filled out from reference TRBV11-1 and TRBJ2-5, the complete variable domain reads EAEVAQSPRYKITEKSQAVAFWCDPISGHATLYWYRQILGQGPELLVQFQDESVVDDSQLPKDRFSAERLKGVDSTLKIQPAELGDSAMYLCASSRDRGEETQYFGPGTRLLVL.

This rearrangement joins TRBV4-2 to TRBJ2-3, with D perhaps matching TRBD2 (5 bases). Germline V lookup: CDR1 LGHNA, CDR2 YNFKEQ. V lost 1 base and J lost 0, with 5 bases in between. There are 14 residues in the CDR3. The CDR3: CASSQAGSTDTQYF. The CDR3 DNA sequence: TGTGCCAGCAGCCAAGCGGGGAGCACAGATACGCAGTATTTT.

This CDR3 is CASSFADTEAFF. The CDR3 region has the DNA TGTGCCAGTAGTTTTGCAGACACTGAAGCTTTCTTT. This rearrangement joins TRBV19 to TRBJ1-1; D ambiguous. V was pared by 5 bases and J by 3 bases, with 7 bases between. The V gene's germline CDR1 is LNHDA and CDR2 SQIVND (reference sequence). The CDR3 has 12 amino acids.

This chain joins TRBV2 and TRBJ2-3, with 11 bases matching TRBD2. The germline V gene encodes CDR1 SNHLY and CDR2 FYNNEI. The length of the CDR3 is 15 residues. J was trimmed by 3 bases and V by 4 bases; bases with no gene match: 3. Here the CDR3 DNA reads TGTGCCAGCAGTGGAGGGACTAGCGGAACAGATACGCAGTATTTT. This gives the protein CASSGGTSGTDTQYF. The whole variable domain, filled in from reference TRBV2 and TRBJ2-3, reads EPEVTQTPSHQVTQMGQEVILRCVPISNHLYFYWYRQILGQKVEFLVSFYNNEISEKSEIFDDQFSVERPDGSNFTLKIRSTKLEDSAMYFCASSGGTSGTDTQYFGPGTRLTVL.

As to this clone: Additional DNA sequences in this sample encode the identical CDR3. The chain carries TRBV3-1 (or the pseudogene TRBV3-2) and TRBJ2-3; D unresolved. V lost 1 base, J lost 9 bases, and 5 bases lay in between. The CDR3 is made up of 11 amino acids. Germline assignment: CDR1 LGHDT and CDR2 YNNKEL (reference sequence). Here the CDR3 reads CASSQAGTQYF. CDR3 bases: TGTGCCAGCAGCCAAGCAGGAACGCAGTATTTT.

J is TRBJ1-2 and V is TRBV19; D possibly corresponds to TRBD1 (5 bases). V was pared by 1 base and J by 3 bases, with 6 bases between. Germline V gene lookup returns CDR1 LNHDA and CDR2 SQIVND (reference sequence). The CDR3 covers 13 residues. The CDR3 loop reads CASSIVGDYGYTF. The CDR3 coding sequence is TGTGCCAGTAGTATAGTAGGGGACTATGGCTACACCTTC.

In this sample, this clone turned up once. The chain links TRBV5-6 to TRBJ1-2, with 8 bases fitting TRBD1. CDR1 SGHDT and CDR2 YYEEEE come from the germline V gene. CDR3 size: 13 residues. J was trimmed by 7 bases and V by 5 bases; bases with no gene match: 7. The CDR3 DNA reads as TGTGCCAGCAGACTCCGGACAGGGATTGGCTACACCTTC. Translated: CASRLRTGIGYTF.

In its sample, this clone was seen once. DNA of the CDR3: TGTGCCAGCAGCTCCGCAGCGGGGGGCCCCAATGAGCAGTTCTTC. Protein sequence: CASSSAAGGPNEQFF. The chain combines TRBV11-3 with TRBJ2-1; the match to TRBD2 covers 9 bases. This CDR3 region has 15 residues. V lost 4 bases to trimming and J lost 6 bases; unmatched junction nucleotides: 7. Germline V gene lookup returns CDR1 SGHNT and CDR2 YENEEA.

The chain combines TRBV2 with TRBJ1-2; TRBD1 matches 7 bases. Germline-derived CDR1 and CDR2 are SNHLY and FYNNEI. This CDR3 has 14 amino acids. J gave up 6 bases and V 2 bases, and 6 bases lay outside the gene matches. The CDR3 reads CASSEPVRGNGYTF. CDR3 DNA sequence: TGTGCCAGCAGTGAACCGGTCAGGGGGAATGGCTACACCTTC.

The chain recombines TRBV7-2 with TRBJ1-2, with D possibly TRBD1 on 6 matching bases. This CDR3 spans 16 amino acids. V was cut by 4 bases and J by 0 bases, with 15 bases left in between. The germline CDR1 and CDR2 sequences are SGHTA and FQGNSA. The CDR3 sequence is CASSSTHGTTNYGYTF. The CDR3 DNA reads TGTGCCAGCAGCTCGACCCATGGGACAACTAACTATGGCTACACCTTC.

J is TRBJ1-6 and V is TRBV7-6, with a possible D match to TRBD1 (6 bases). The CDR3 runs 15 residues. Trimming shortened V by 1 base and J by 7 bases, and 11 bases separated the two germline ends. The V gene's germline CDR1 is SGHVS and CDR2 FNYEAQ. The CDR3 DNA follows: TGTGCCAGCAGCTTAGAGGGGGGGAGCAATTCACCCCTCCACTTT. It encodes CASSLEGGSNSPLHF.

The chain joins TRBV4-2 to TRBJ1-2; TRBD1 matches 9 bases. The CDR3 is 16 residues long. The germline gives CDR1 LGHNA, CDR2 YNFKEQ. V trimming: 3 bases; J trimming: 4 bases; junction bases outside the gene matches: 9. The CDR3 DNA is TGTGCCAGCAGCCAGGCCGGGACAGGGTTCATCTATGGCTACACCTTC. Translation gives CASSQAGTGFIYGYTF.

A note on this clone: One end of the junction varies from germline; a read error may be responsible. V usage is TRBV7-7 and J usage is TRBJ1-5; D gene uncertain. The CDR3 covers 13 residues. CDR1 SSHAT and CDR2 FNYEAQ come from the germline V gene (reference sequence). CDR3 DNA sequence: TGTGCTAGCAGCTTAGGAGTAAATCAGCCCCAGCATTTT. This gives the protein CASSLGVNQPQHF. Together with reference TRBV7-7 and TRBJ1-5, the CDR3 gives the full variable domain: GAGVSQSPRYKVTKRGQDVTLRCDPISSHATLYWYQQALGQGPEFLTYFNYEAQPDKSGLPSDRFSAERPEGSISTLTIQRTEQRDSAMYRCASSLGVNQPQHFGDGTRLSIL.

This chain links TRBV7-9 with TRBJ1-1; D not certain. Per germline, CDR1 SEHNR and CDR2 FQNEAQ (reference sequence). CDR3 size: 13 residues. Between the trimmed V and J ends, which lost 1 base and 3 bases, there was a span of 6 bases. The CDR3 loop reads CASSLGGDTEAFF. The CDR3 bases are TGTGCCAGCAGCTTAGGCGGGGACACTGAAGCTTTCTTT.